The 13 T cell receptor beta chains below all came from one sample that was sequenced in a study of post-analysis software for immune sequencing data. Whole-study findings and limits: When patients were compared with controls, 4 or 5 TRBV segments were more frequent, TRBV5-6, TRBV5-1 and TRBV20-1 among them.

Their recognized antigens are unknown. Tagging with unique molecular identifiers was a feature of the TCR beta cDNA libraries. TCRdb reanalysed the PCR reads using MiXCR and keeps one entry per CDR3 protein. This sample carries some 800,000 distinct CDR3 sequences, 46% of them seen once, and the ten largest clones take roughly 4.9%. The sequencing sample was made of blood. The receptors were gathered from a girl aged 10-17 years with multiple sclerosis.

The chain employs TRBV20-1 and TRBJ2-1; tentative D call: TRBD2 (7 bases). Trimming took 6 bases from V and 9 from J, leaving 15 bases between them. CDR3 length: 12 amino acids. From germline, CDR1 is DFQATT and CDR2 SNEGSKA (reference sequence). The DNA for the CDR3 is TGCAGTGCCATAGAGGGGGGGTCTGAGCAGTTCTTC. Residues: CSAIEGGSEQFF.

This chain's CDR3 is CASSPQSRPYEQYF. CDR3 coding DNA: TGTGCCAGCAGCCCCCAGAGCAGGCCCTACGAGCAGTACTTC. This chain connects TRBV7-9 to TRBJ2-7; D is undetermined. From germline, CDR1 is SEHNR and CDR2 FQNEAQ (reference sequence). The length of the CDR3 is 14 residues. V lost 5 bases, J lost 2 bases, and 13 bases lay in between.

The V gene is TRBV29-1, the J gene TRBJ1-1; D is uncertain. Germline values: CDR1 SQVTM, CDR2 ANQGSEA. This CDR3 contains 12 residues. Trimming left V 8 bases short and J 4 bases short, with 14 bases between. The CDR3 coding sequence is TGCAGCATTAGGATAGGACCCACTGAAGCTTTCTTT. This gives the protein CSIRIGPTEAFF. Full variable domain (missing parts from reference TRBV29-1 and TRBJ1-1): SAVISQKPSRDICQRGTSLTIQCQVDSQVTMMFWYRQQPGQSLTLIATANQGSEATYESGFVIDKFPISRPNLTFSTLTVSNMSPEDSSIYLCSIRIGPTEAFFGQGTRLTVV.

The chain uses TRBV12-3 or TRBV12-4 and TRBJ2-7; D is ambiguous. V dropped 5 bases and J dropped 10 bases, with 12 bases sitting between them. CDR3 length: 11 residues. CDR3 loop: CASSADRHQYF. In DNA form, the CDR3 reads TGTGCCAGCAGTGCTGATAGACACCAGTACTTC.

This clonotype came up a few times. This chain joins TRBV11-1 and TRBJ2-1; a weak D match, TRBD2 (5 bases). Trimming left V 5 bases short and J 6 bases short, with 14 bases between. The CDR3 is 14 amino acids. Germline-derived CDR1 and CDR2 are SGHAT and FQDESV (reference sequence). As DNA, the CDR3 is TGTGCCAGCAGCAATAGGCTAGCTCCCAATGAGCAGTTCTTC. Translation: CASSNRLAPNEQFF. Full variable domain (remainder filled in from reference TRBV11-1 and TRBJ2-1): EAEVAQSPRYKITEKSQAVAFWCDPISGHATLYWYRQILGQGPELLVQFQDESVVDDSQLPKDRFSAERLKGVDSTLKIQPAELGDSAMYLCASSNRLAPNEQFFGPGTRLTVL.

The chain employs TRBV5-1 and TRBJ2-5; no reliable D call. Trimming removed 7 bases from V and 5 bases from J, with 15 bases in between. Germline V lookup: CDR1 SGHRS, CDR2 YFSETQ. CDR3 length: 13 amino acids. CDR3 sequence (DNA): TGCGCCAGCGCCTTGAGGCAAAGTGAGACCCAGTACTTC. This encodes CASALRQSETQYF.

The genes are TRBV21-1 and TRBJ2-7; the listed D gene, TRBD2, was not tested against the DNA. TRBV21-1 is given as a pseudogene. The CDR3 runs 15 residues. The CDR3: CASSKPAEGPYEQYF. The CDR3, as DNA: TGTGCCAGCAGCAAGCCAGCGGAGGGTCCCTACGAGCAGTACTTC.

The V call is TRBV20-1, the J call TRBJ2-1; tentative D call: TRBD1 (6 bases). Trimming left V 5 bases short and J 0 bases short, with 14 bases between. The CDR3 runs 15 residues. Germline CDR1 is DFQATT and CDR2 is SNEGSKA (reference sequence). The CDR3 region has the DNA TGCAGTGCTGGGGGCGGTGTTAGCTCCTACAATGAGCAGTTCTTC. It yields the protein CSAGGGVSSYNEQFF.

This clonotype came up a few times. The V call is TRBV4-2, the J call TRBJ1-5; no reliable D call. There are 15 residues in the CDR3. CDR1 is LGHNA, CDR2 YNFKEQ, per germline. The germline V and J ends were trimmed by 1 base and 2 bases, with 9 bases remaining between them. The CDR3 loop is CASSQARGGNQPQHF. CDR3 DNA: TGTGCCAGCAGCCAAGCGAGAGGAGGCAATCAGCCCCAGCATTTT.

The rearrangement uses TRBV7-3 and TRBJ2-1, with D maybe TRBD2 (6 bases). Germline CDR1 and CDR2: SGHTA and FQGTGA. Trimming shortened V by 2 bases and J by 4 bases, and 12 bases separated the two germline ends. The CDR3 totals 15 residues. The CDR3 reads CASSLRASVYNEQFF. CDR3 sequence (DNA): TGTGCCAGCAGCTTACGGGCTAGCGTGTACAATGAGCAGTTCTTC.

This clonotype showed up just a few times. The rearrangement links TRBV2 to TRBJ2-3, with D perhaps matching TRBD2 (6 bases). This CDR3 has 13 amino acids. The V and J ends lost 8 bases and 0 bases respectively, with 9 bases between them. Germline lookup yields CDR1 SNHLY and CDR2 FYNNEI. The CDR3 DNA is TGTGCCAGCGTGCGGGGTAGCACAGATACGCAGTATTTT. Translation: CASVRGSTDTQYF.

The chain uses TRBV29-1 and TRBJ2-5, with 10 bases fitting TRBD2. CDR1 is SQVTM, CDR2 ANQGSEA, per germline. This CDR3 has 15 residues. V shed 6 bases, J shed 5 bases, and the junction held 12 bases outside the gene matches. CDR3 sequence (DNA): TGCAGCGTCGAGGGGCTAGCGGGAGAACCGGAGACCCAGTACTTC. Amino acid sequence: CSVEGLAGEPETQYF.

This clonotype was detected only a few times. The chain is built from TRBV12-3 or TRBV12-4 and TRBJ2-3; no clear D gene. The V end was cut by 7 bases, the J end by 6 bases, with 17 bases between. The CDR3 contains 14 residues. CDR3 DNA: TGTGCCAGCACCTTGACTGGGTTTCGGGATACGCAGTATTTT. As protein: CASTLTGFRDTQYF.